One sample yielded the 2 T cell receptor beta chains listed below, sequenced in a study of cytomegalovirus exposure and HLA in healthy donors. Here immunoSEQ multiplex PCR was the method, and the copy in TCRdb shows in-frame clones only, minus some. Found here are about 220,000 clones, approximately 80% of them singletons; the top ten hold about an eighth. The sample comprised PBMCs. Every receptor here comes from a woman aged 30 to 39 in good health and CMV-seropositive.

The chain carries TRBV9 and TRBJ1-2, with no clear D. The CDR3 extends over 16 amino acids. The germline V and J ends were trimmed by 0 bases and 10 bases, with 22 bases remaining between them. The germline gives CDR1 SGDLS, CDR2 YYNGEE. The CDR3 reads CASSVDFGMRLSDYTF. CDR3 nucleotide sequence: TGTGCCAGCAGCGTAGATTTCGGAATGAGGCTGAGCGACTACACCTTC.

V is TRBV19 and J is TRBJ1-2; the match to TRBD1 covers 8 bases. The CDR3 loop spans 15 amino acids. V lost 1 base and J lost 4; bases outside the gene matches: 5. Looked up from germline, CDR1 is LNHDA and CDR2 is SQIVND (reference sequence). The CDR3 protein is CASSIARTGIYGYTF. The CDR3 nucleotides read TGTGCCAGTAGTATAGCCCGGACAGGGATCTATGGCTACACCTTC.